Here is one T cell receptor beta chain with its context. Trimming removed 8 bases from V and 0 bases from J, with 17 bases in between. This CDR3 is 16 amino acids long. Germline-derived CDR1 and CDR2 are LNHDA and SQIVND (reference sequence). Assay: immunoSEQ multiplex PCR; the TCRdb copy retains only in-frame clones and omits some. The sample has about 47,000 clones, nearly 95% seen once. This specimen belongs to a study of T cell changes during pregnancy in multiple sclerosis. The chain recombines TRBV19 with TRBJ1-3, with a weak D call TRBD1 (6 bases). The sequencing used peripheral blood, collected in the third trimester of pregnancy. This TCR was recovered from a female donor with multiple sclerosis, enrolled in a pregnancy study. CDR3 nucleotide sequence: TGTGCCAGTCAAGATCGACGACAGGCCTCTGGAAACACCATATATTTT. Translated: CASQDRRQASGNTIYF. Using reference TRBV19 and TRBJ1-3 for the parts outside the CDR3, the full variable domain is DGGITQSPKYLFRKEGQNVTLSCEQNLNHDAMYWYRQDPGQGLRLIYYSQIVNDFQKGDIAEGYSVSREKKESFPLTVTSAQKNPTAFYLCASQDRRQASGNTIYFGEGSWLTVV.